The 22 T cell receptor beta chains given below trace back to one sample, sequenced in a study of blood T cell repertoires in COVID-19. Using immunoSEQ multiplex PCR, the repertoire was profiled, and TCRdb retains in-frame clones only, with some absent. The sample shows hundreds of thousands of clones, about nine tenths of them seen only once. The source material was peripheral blood. The receptor source for this set is a woman between 18 and 29 years old with acute or convalescent COVID-19.

V and J are TRBV18 and TRBJ2-2; 7 positions agree with TRBD2. The length of the CDR3 is 14 residues. V was pared by 0 bases and J by 8 bases, with 3 bases of the junction left unmatched. Germline CDR1 is KGHSH and CDR2 is LQKENI. Here the CDR3 DNA reads TGTGCCAGCTCACCACCGGGGACTACGGGGGAGCTGTTTTTT. It specifies CASSPPGTTGELFF.

This clone came up once. Other DNA sequences in the sample encode the same CDR3. The chain combines TRBV18 with TRBJ1-5; D not resolved. This CDR3 has 12 residues. Germline V lookup: CDR1 KGHSH, CDR2 LQKENI. V lost 2 bases to trimming and J lost 6 bases, with 5 bases between them. The CDR3 region is CASSPEGQPQHF. CDR3 nucleotides: TGTGCCAGCTCACCAGAGGGTCAGCCCCAGCATTTT.

There are a few counts of this clone. The V call is TRBV14, the J call TRBJ1-2; weak D call: TRBD1 (6 bases). Trimming took 4 bases from V and 1 from J, leaving 13 bases between them. Looked up from germline, CDR1 is SGHDN and CDR2 is FVKESK. The CDR3 is made up of 15 amino acids. CDR3 residues: CASSPAGALNYGYTF. The CDR3 nucleotides are TGTGCCAGCAGCCCCGCGGGGGCGCTTAACTATGGCTACACCTTC.

As regards this clone: A junction boundary mismatches the germline segment, possibly from a read error. This chain joins TRBV27 and TRBJ1-1, with 7 nucleotides matching TRBD1. This CDR3 comprises 15 residues. Germline V gene sequence: CDR1 MNHEY, CDR2 SMNVEV (reference sequence). The CDR3 here is CASSLSGTALYEAFF. CDR3 DNA sequence: TGTGCCAGCAGTCTATCAGGGACAGCCTTATACGAAGCTTTCTTT.

V and J are TRBV10-3 and TRBJ2-6, with 9 bases identical to TRBD2. This CDR3 comprises 18 residues. Germline V gene data show CDR1 as ENHRY and CDR2 as SYGVKD. V lost 3 bases to trimming and J lost 0 bases; unmatched junction nucleotides: 6. CDR3: CAISDRSSGVSGANVLTF. For the CDR3, the DNA is TGTGCCATCAGTGACCGGTCTAGCGGGGTCTCTGGGGCCAACGTCCTGACTTTC.

The V gene is TRBV11-2, the J gene TRBJ2-3; 11 bases are a match to TRBD1. Germline trimming cut 5 bases from V and 6 bases from J; bases unmatched to any gene: 4. Germline loops: CDR1 SGHAT, CDR2 FQNNGV. CDR3 length equals 14 residues. The CDR3 protein is CASSRDRGSDTQYF. The DNA for the CDR3 is TGTGCCAGCAGCCGGGACAGGGGGTCCGATACGCAGTATTTT.

CDR3 in amino acids: CASLTRDRYNEKLFF. The CDR3, as DNA: TGTGCCAGCCTGACGAGGGACAGGTATAATGAAAAACTGTTTTTT. The gene calls are TRBV2 and TRBJ1-4; TRBD1 agrees at 8 bases. Germline trimming cut 8 bases from V and 4 bases from J; bases unmatched to any gene: 9. The CDR3 runs 15 residues. Per germline, CDR1 SNHLY and CDR2 FYNNEI.

The chain combines TRBV5-1 with TRBJ1-1; no clear D gene. Trimming took off 4 bases at V and 0 bases at J, with 7 bases between the two ends. Germline-derived CDR1 and CDR2 are SGHRS and YFSETQ. This CDR3 region has 13 residues. The CDR3 region is CASSRQVNTEAFF. The CDR3 DNA follows: TGCGCCAGCAGCCGGCAGGTGAACACTGAAGCTTTCTTT. Complete variable domain (other parts from reference TRBV5-1 and TRBJ1-1): KAGVTQTPRYLIKTRGQQVTLSCSPISGHRSVSWYQQTPGQGLQFLFEYFSETQRNKGNFPGRFSGRQFSNSRSEMNVSTLELGDSALYLCASSRQVNTEAFFGQGTRLTVV.

The rearrangement uses TRBV10-3 and TRBJ1-5, with D possibly being TRBD1 (5 bases). Trimming took off 0 bases at V and 4 bases at J, with 7 bases between the two ends. Germline V gives CDR1 ENHRY, CDR2 SYGVKD. The CDR3 sequence is 14 residues long. The CDR3 DNA reads as TGTGCCATCAGTGAGTCGAGACAGAATCAGCCCCAGCATTTT. It codes for CAISESRQNQPQHF.

The genes are TRBV10-1 and TRBJ2-2, with a tentative D call TRBD1 (6 bases). The CDR3 is made up of 16 amino acids. V was trimmed by 4 bases and J by 9 bases, leaving 21 bases between them. Germline lookup yields CDR1 WNHNN and CDR2 SYGVQD (reference sequence). CDR3 sequence: CASSGYRVGLSRELFF. The CDR3 DNA sequence: TGCGCCAGCAGTGGTTACAGGGTGGGTCTCTCCAGGGAGCTGTTTTTT.

This clone was picked up a small number of times. The chain recombines TRBV19 with TRBJ1-4; 7 positions agree with TRBD1. In germline, CDR1 is LNHDA, CDR2 SQIVND (reference sequence). This CDR3 is 15 amino acids long. J was trimmed by 0 bases and V by 5 bases; bases with no gene match: 3. The DNA of the CDR3 is TGTGCCAGTAGTCCAGGACAGGCAACTAATGAAAAACTGTTTTTT. Its protein product is CASSPGQATNEKLFF.

A few counts support this clone. The genes are TRBV12-3 or TRBV12-4 and TRBJ1-1; D remains unclear. The CDR3 spans 12 residues. V gave up 5 bases and J gave up 1 base, with 5 bases separating them. The CDR3 spells CASSPKNTEAFF. The CDR3 nucleotides are TGTGCCAGCAGTCCCAAGAACACTGAAGCTTTCTTT.

The chain couples TRBV9 to TRBJ1-2, with 9 positions matching TRBD1. Germline assignment: CDR1 SGDLS and CDR2 YYNGEE. The CDR3 covers 16 residues. The ends lost 4 bases at V and 3 bases at J; junction bases unmatched: 10. Written as DNA, the CDR3 is TGTGCCAGCAGCAAGCCCGGGGGGACAGGGCACTATGGCTACACCTTC. Amino acids: CASSKPGGTGHYGYTF.

This clone was recorded only once. This CDR3 is CATSRDGLAYEQYF. CDR3 DNA sequence: TGTGCCACCAGCAGAGATGGACTGGCTTACGAGCAGTACTTC. The chain recombines TRBV15 with TRBJ2-7; D may be TRBD2 (5 bases). The germline gives CDR1 LNHNV, CDR2 YYDKDF (reference sequence). V gave up 0 bases and J gave up 4 bases, with 10 bases separating them. CDR3 length: 14 residues.

The chain is built from TRBV11-2 and TRBJ1-5; the match to TRBD1 covers 8 bases. CDR1 and CDR2 from the germline V gene are SGHAT and FQNNGV. The CDR3 is made up of 15 amino acids. The J segment lost 7 bases and the V segment lost 7 bases, leaving 12 bases of the junction unmatched. The CDR3 sequence is CASTYEGQAQQPQHF. The CDR3 coding sequence is TGTGCCAGCACCTATGAGGGACAGGCGCAACAGCCCCAGCATTTT.

In DNA form, the CDR3 reads TGTGCCAGCAGCCCGGGGGGCAAGGAGAGCTCCTACGAGCAGTACTTC. Amino acids: CASSPGGKESSYEQYF. V and J are TRBV5-4 and TRBJ2-7; maybe TRBD2 (7 bases). This CDR3 has 16 amino acids. Trimming left V 4 bases short and J 0 bases short, with 17 bases between. The V gene's germline CDR1 is SGHNT and CDR2 YYREEE (reference sequence).

V is TRBV12-3 or TRBV12-4 and J is TRBJ2-2; maybe TRBD1 (6 bases). This CDR3 comprises 13 residues. V shed 6 bases and J shed 7 bases, with 12 bases lying between them. Here the CDR3 reads CASRRQADGELFF. The CDR3 DNA reads TGTGCCAGCAGGAGACAGGCCGACGGGGAGCTGTTTTTT.

The chain couples TRBV6-1 to TRBJ2-5, with 8 bases identical to TRBD2. The V and J ends lost 4 bases and 1 base, in that order; junction bases with no gene match: 8. Germline CDR1 and CDR2: MNHNS and SASEGT. The CDR3 covers 16 residues. The CDR3 spells CASSVVSGAGQETQYF. The CDR3 DNA reads as TGTGCCAGCAGTGTAGTTAGCGGGGCTGGCCAAGAGACCCAGTACTTC.

This chain uses TRBV7-3 with TRBJ2-1, with D maybe TRBD2 (6 bases). Trimming left V 5 bases short and J 5 bases short, with 25 bases between. This CDR3 region has 18 residues. The germline V gene has CDR1 SGHTA and CDR2 FQGTGA. The CDR3 DNA is TGTGCCAGCAGCCGGACCGGGGGTAGCTTAGGTTGGGACAATGAGCAGTTCTTC. This codes for CASSRTGGSLGWDNEQFF. The full variable domain, its missing parts supplied by reference TRBV7-3 and TRBJ2-1, is GAGVSQTPSNKVTEKGKYVELRCDPISGHTALYWYRQSLGQGPEFLIYFQGTGAADDSGLPNDRFFAVRPEGSVSTLKIQRTERGDSAVYLCASSRTGGSLGWDNEQFFGPGTRLTVL.

The V and J genes are TRBV28 and TRBJ2-2, with a weak D call TRBD2 (6 bases). Trimming removed 2 bases from V and 3 bases from J, with 7 bases in between. Looked up from germline, CDR1 is MDHEN and CDR2 is SYDVKM. CDR3 length: 14 residues. CDR3 in amino acids: CASSLGGHTGELFF. The CDR3 coding sequence is TGTGCCAGCAGTTTAGGAGGGCACACCGGGGAGCTGTTTTTT.

V is TRBV19 and J is TRBJ1-2; D is uncertain. With 5 bases removed from V and 0 bases from J, the gap between germline ends came to 10 bases. The CDR3 has 14 amino acids. Germline V gene lookup returns CDR1 LNHDA and CDR2 SQIVND (reference sequence). The CDR3 region is CASSLTNSNYGYTF. CDR3 coding DNA: TGTGCCAGTAGTCTCACAAATTCTAACTATGGCTACACCTTC.

The chain carries TRBV18 and TRBJ2-7; TRBD1 might be the D (6 bases). Germline CDR1 KGHSH, CDR2 LQKENI. V lost 3 bases and J 6 bases, leaving 12 bases between the germline ends. The CDR3 loop spans 13 amino acids. The CDR3 region is CASSPPGASEQYF. The CDR3 DNA is TGTGCCAGCTCACCTCCAGGGGCGAGCGAGCAGTACTTC.